This T cell receptor (beta chain) is from a study of OX40 agonist ivuxolimab in advanced cancers. Study in general: Dose-escalation subjects each had hepatocellular carcinoma, melanoma, renal cell or head and neck cancer. With a range of roughly 20 to 85, age averaged approximately 60 years, and approximately 83% were male.

The CDR3 loop spans 14 amino acids. The V gene lost 1 base and the J gene lost 2 bases, with 7 bases spanning the gap. Germline assignment: CDR1 MNHEY and CDR2 SVGAGI. The assay was immunoSEQ multiplex PCR, and TCRdb's table has in-frame clones only and misses some. Of 77,000 or so clones listed, roughly 94% were seen once; the top ten hold roughly 22%. This clone is a singleton in its sample. Sequenced here: CD4+ or CD8+ T cells sorted from blood, sampled in a trial of the OX40 agonist ivuxolimab. The chain has TRBV6-5 and TRBJ2-3; D gene ambiguous. This TCR derives from an adult with an advanced solid tumor such as melanoma, head and neck, liver or kidney cancer. Written as DNA, the CDR3 is TGTGCCAGCAGTTACTTCGGCTTCACAGATACGCAGTATTTT. This codes for CASSYFGFTDTQYF.